Below, 2 T cell receptor beta chains from the same sample are listed, as sequenced in a study of cytomegalovirus exposure and HLA in healthy donors. 13 Jbeta primers and 60 Vbeta primers were used for the PCR. TCRdb's copy holds only in-frame clones and misses some; the assay was immunoSEQ multiplex PCR. The sample has some 170,000 clones; roughly 80% are singletons. The material sequenced was PBMCs. The receptors were gathered from a man over 45 in good health and CMV-seropositive.

The V and J genes are TRBV15 and TRBJ1-4; D might be TRBD1 (5 bases). Trimming stripped 0 bases from V and 4 bases from J, with 12 bases between. This CDR3 has 16 residues. Germline V gene sequence: CDR1 LNHNV, CDR2 YYDKDF (reference sequence). This CDR3 reads CATSRDGGAGNEKLFF. Written as DNA, the CDR3 is TGTGCCACCAGCAGAGATGGAGGGGCGGGTAATGAAAAACTGTTTTTT.

This chain joins TRBV5-8 and TRBJ2-1, with D perhaps matching TRBD1 (6 bases). The CDR3 consists of 17 residues. The germline V gene has CDR1 SGHTS and CDR2 YDEGEE. Trimming shortened V by 9 bases and J by 0 bases, and 22 bases separated the two germline ends. This chain's CDR3 is CATTLTWGRGSYNEQFF. The CDR3 DNA reads as TGTGCCACCACCCTTACTTGGGGCAGGGGCTCCTACAATGAGCAGTTCTTC.